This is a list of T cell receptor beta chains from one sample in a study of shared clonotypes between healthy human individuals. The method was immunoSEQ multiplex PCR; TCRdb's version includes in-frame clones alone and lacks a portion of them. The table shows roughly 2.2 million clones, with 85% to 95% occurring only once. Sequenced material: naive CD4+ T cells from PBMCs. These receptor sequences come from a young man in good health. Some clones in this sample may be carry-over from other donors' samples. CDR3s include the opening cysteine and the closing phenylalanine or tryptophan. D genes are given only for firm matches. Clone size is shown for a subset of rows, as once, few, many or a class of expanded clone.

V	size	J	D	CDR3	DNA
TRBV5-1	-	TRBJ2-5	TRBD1	CASRTTGGAETQYF	TGCGCCAGCAGAACCACAGGGGGCGCTGAGACCCAGTACTTC
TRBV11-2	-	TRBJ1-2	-	CASSLALAAANYGYTF	TGTGCCAGCAGCTTAGCTTTGGCAGCAGCTAACTATGGCTACACCTTC
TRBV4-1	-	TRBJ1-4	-	CASSQGGLGEKLFF	TGCGCCAGCAGCCAAGGCGGTCTCGGGGAAAAACTGTTTTTT
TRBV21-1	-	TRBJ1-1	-	CASSHKDTEAFF	TGTGCCAGCAGCCACAAGGACACTGAAGCTTTCTTT
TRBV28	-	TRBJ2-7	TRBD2	CASSLASGRTSYEQYF	TGTGCCAGCAGTTTAGCGTCCGGGAGGACATCTTACGAGCAGTACTTC
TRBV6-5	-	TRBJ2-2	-	CASSYGHGTGELFF	TGTGCCAGCAGTTACGGGCACGGAACCGGGGAGCTGTTTTTT
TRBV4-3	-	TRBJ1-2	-	CASSQGSTNYGYTF	TGCGCCAGCAGCCAAGGGTCCACTAACTATGGCTACACCTTC
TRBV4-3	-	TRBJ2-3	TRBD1	CASRRQGNSADTQYF	TGCGCCAGCAGACGACAGGGGAATAGTGCAGATACGCAGTATTTT
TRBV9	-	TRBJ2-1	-	CASSVGGISPQDEQFF	TGTGCCAGCAGCGTAGGAGGTATCTCCCCCCAGGATGAGCAGTTCTTC
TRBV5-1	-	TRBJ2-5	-	CASSLGFQGTQETQYF	TGCGCCAGCAGCTTGGGGTTTCAGGGGACCCAAGAGACCCAGTACTTC
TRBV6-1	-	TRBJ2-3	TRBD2	CASSERAAGGADTQYF	TGTGCCAGCAGTGAAAGAGCAGCGGGAGGAGCAGATACGCAGTATTTT
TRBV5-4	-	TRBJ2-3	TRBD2	CASSFRLAGSTDTQYF	TGTGCCAGCAGCTTCCGACTAGCGGGGAGCACAGATACGCAGTATTTT
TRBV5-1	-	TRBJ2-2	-	CASSLRGFSGDTGELFF	TGCGCCAGCAGCCTCCGGGGGTTTTCCGGGGACACCGGGGAGCTGTTTTTT
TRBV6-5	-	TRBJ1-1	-	CAVHGGVGETEAFF	TGTGCCGTCCATGGGGGGGTCGGTGAAACTGAAGCTTTCTTT
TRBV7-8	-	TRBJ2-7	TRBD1	CASSGQGYEQYF	TGTGCCAGCAGCGGACAGGGTTACGAGCAGTACTTC
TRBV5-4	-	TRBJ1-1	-	CASSLDISNTEAFF	TGTGCCAGCAGCTTGGACATTTCGAACACTGAAGCTTTCTTT
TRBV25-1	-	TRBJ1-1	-	CASRLGANTEAFF	TGTGCCAGCAGGTTGGGGGCGAACACTGAAGCTTTCTTT
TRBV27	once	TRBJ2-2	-	CASSIQVNTGELFF	TGTGCCAGCAGCATACAGGTTAACACCGGGGAGCTGTTTTTT
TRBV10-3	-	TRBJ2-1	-	CAISESIQNEQFF	TGTGCCATCAGTGAGTCGATCCAAAATGAGCAGTTCTTC
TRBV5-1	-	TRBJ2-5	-	CASGGQEETQYF	TGCGCCAGCGGCGGGCAGGAAGAGACCCAGTACTTC
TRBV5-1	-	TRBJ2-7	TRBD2	CASSLEGSGLPNF	TGCGCCAGCAGCTTGGAAGGTAGCGGGCTCCCTAACTTC
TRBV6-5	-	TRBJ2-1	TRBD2	CASSSRLASSYNEQFF	TGTGCCAGCAGTTCCCGACTAGCCTCCTCCTACAATGAGCAGTTCTTC
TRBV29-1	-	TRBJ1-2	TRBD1	CSVAPGQGYGYTF	TGCAGCGTCGCTCCGGGACAGGGGTATGGCTACACCTTC
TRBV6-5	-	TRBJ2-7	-	CASSYSRGPYEQYF	TGTGCCAGCAGTTACTCGCGGGGCCCCTACGAGCAGTACTTC
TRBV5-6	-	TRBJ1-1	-	CASSFLGGETEAFF	TGTGCCAGCAGCTTTCTCGGGGGAGAGACTGAAGCTTTCTTT
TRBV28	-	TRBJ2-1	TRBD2	CASSRTSGRAYYNEQFF	TGTGCCAGCAGCCGGACTAGCGGGAGGGCCTATTACAATGAGCAGTTCTTC
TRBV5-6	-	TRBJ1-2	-	CASSLGTSNYGYTF	TGTGCCAGCAGCTTGGGGACATCTAACTATGGCTACACCTTC
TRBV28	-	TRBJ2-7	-	CASTLLRRSYEQYF	TGTGCCAGCACCCTTTTGCGGAGATCCTACGAGCAGTACTTC
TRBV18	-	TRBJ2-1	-	CASSSSASYNEQFF	TGTGCCAGCTCCAGCTCAGCCTCCTACAATGAGCAGTTCTTC
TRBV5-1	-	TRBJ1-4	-	CASSYGTTNEKLFF	TGCGCCAGCAGCTACGGGACAACTAATGAAAAACTGTTTTTT
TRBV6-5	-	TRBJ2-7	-	CASSQHGTYEQYF	TGTGCCAGCAGCCAACATGGAACCTACGAGCAGTACTTC
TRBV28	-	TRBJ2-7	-	CASTPGGRSYEQYF	TGTGCCAGCACTCCGGGGGGCCGATCCTACGAGCAGTACTTC
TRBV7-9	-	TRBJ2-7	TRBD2	CASSLAGLAGAGDEQYF	TGTGCCAGCAGCTTAGCGGGACTAGCGGGAGCGGGGGACGAGCAGTACTTC
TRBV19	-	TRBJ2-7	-	CASKRTGASYEQYF	TGTGCCAGTAAAAGGACGGGAGCATCCTACGAGCAGTACTTC
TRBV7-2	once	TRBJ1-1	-	CASSLRYDSLPTEAFF	TGTGCCAGCAGCTTACGTTATGACTCCCTTCCCACTGAAGCTTTCTTT
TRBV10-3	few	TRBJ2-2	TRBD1	CAISEGQGVTGELFF	TGTGCCATCAGTGAGGGACAGGGGGTCACCGGGGAGCTGTTTTTT
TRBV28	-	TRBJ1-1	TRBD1	CASSQPYRGRDTEAFF	TGTGCCAGCAGCCAACCCTACAGGGGCCGGGACACTGAAGCTTTCTTT
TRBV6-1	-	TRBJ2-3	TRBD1	CASSGGTGYGTQYF	TGTGCCAGCAGTGGAGGGACAGGGTATGGTACGCAGTATTTT
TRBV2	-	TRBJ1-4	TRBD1	CASSVRGTNEKLFF	TGTGCCAGCAGCGTCAGGGGGACTAATGAAAAACTGTTTTTT
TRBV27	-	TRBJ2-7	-	CASRLSLASFYEQYF	TGTGCCAGCAGGTTATCACTAGCCAGTTTCTACGAGCAGTACTTC
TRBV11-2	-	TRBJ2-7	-	CASSKPRETRGEQYF	TGTGCCAGCAGCAAACCCCGGGAAACCCGAGGGGAGCAGTACTTC
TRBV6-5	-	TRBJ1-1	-	CASRDASAMNTEAFF	TGTGCCAGCCGGGACGCCTCTGCAATGAACACTGAAGCTTTCTTT
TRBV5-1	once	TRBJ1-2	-	CASRSSTGMYGYTF	TGCGCCAGCCGTTCATCTACAGGGATGTATGGCTACACCTTC